What follows describes a single TCR beta chain. Its antigen is currently not known. No qualities accompany the bases; no much larger clone lies one base away. This sample was included in a study of CD4 T cells in relation to SARS-CoV-2 and coronaviruses (dated by TCRdb to the early 2020s). General notes on the study: In the ViraFEST assay, PBMCs were cultured with antigen for nine to ten days, after which TCR beta CDR3s were sequenced to identify clonal expansions specific to the antigen. The negative reference condition was either a culture with an HIV-1 Nef peptide pool or a culture with no peptide. Using patient-derived lymphoblastoid cell lines, the shared crossreactive spike epitopes were mapped to their HLA restriction. The study assessed, at the TCR clonotype level, memory CD4+ T cell crossreactivity between SARS-CoV-2 and common cold coronavirus spike proteins. The Adaptive Biotechnologies TCR-sequencing kit was used to sequence samples from a few pre-COVID donors and the naive versus memory experiments, while other data came from Illumina-based sequencing. A different TCR-beta assay, based on Illumina, was used to sequence expansion assays from other donors in the study.

What the study reported, not specific to this receptor: Roughly 65% of donors had memory CD4+ clonotypes that crossrecognized SARS-CoV-2 and at least one common cold coronavirus spike. Small numbers of patients and of tested TCRs limited the study. Since the crossreactivity analysis centred on spike protein, crossreactivity against other viral proteins was not assessed. Significantly weaker SARS-CoV-2-driven expansion was shown by crossreactive clones than by monoreactive clones, consistent with antigenic imprinting. Pre-pandemic and post-infection samples were not both contributed by any donor, so tracing of the source of pre-existing responses was limited.

CD4+ T cells from unexposed donors were collected before the COVID-19 pandemic (2011-2018). Following 10 days of culture, the EasySep CD4+ T cell isolation kit was used to isolate CD4+ T cells. As cell number allowed, CD4+ T cells from unexposed donors were tested for reactivity to SARS-CoV-2 S and N and to four common cold coronavirus spike pools. Two million PBMCs per well were cultured in IMDM with roughly 5% human AB serum and approximately 10 IU/ml IL-2. Half of the culture medium was replaced with fresh IL-2-containing medium on days 3 and 7. Each peptide culture condition was generally run in triplicate replicate wells. Leukapheresis product for the unexposed donors was purchased commercially. PBMCs were isolated from leukapheresis product or whole blood by Ficoll-Paque PLUS gradient centrifugation. PBMCs were either used fresh in the expansion assay or cryopreserved at -140 degrees C. The QIAamp Micro DNA Kit was used to extract genomic DNA from the CD4+ T cells.

The CDR3 covers 12 residues, taking in both the cysteine and the phenylalanine. The kept DNA is CDR3 alone, 36 bases in frame from the first base. Trimming takes 7 bases from V and 6 bases from J, and the germline ends sit 11 bases apart. Taken from the germline V gene (reference sequence), the CDR1 and CDR2 loops are LNHDA and SQIVND. Library generation was performed with the immunoSEQ multiplex PCR assay. In the source study's methods: During preprocessing, nonproductive sequences were removed, along with CDR3s that did not begin with C, did not end with F or W, or were shorter than 7 amino acids. Antigen-specific clonotypes were called with the MANAFEST web app, based on expansion relative to reference and other culture wells. A clone counted as positive if significantly expanded in 2 of 3 replicate wells versus the reference culture at FDR below 0.05. Positive clones also required significant expansion versus all other tandem wells and an odds ratio above 5. CDR3 homology was measured as pairwise Levenshtein distance, computed with the stringdist R package after trimming three terminal residues from each end. What TCRdb holds here is the immuneACCESS table cut down to in-frame rearrangements. Part of the clones is not present; checked against another copy, under half of the missing clones reflect an unresolved V gene, and the others are unexplained. The V and J calls and the clone size are those of that table, but D and trimming were determined from the DNA. The sample table records approximately 24,000 clones; 75% of these occur just once. The ten largest account for roughly 13% of the sample.

Input material: CD4+ T cells from PBMCs, cultured in vitro. The sequence joins TRBV19 to TRBJ2-3; matching of 6 bases hints at TRBD1 as the D gene. This receptor was taken from a human donor in good health. The nucleotide sequence reads TGTGCCAGTACCGACAGGCCGGATACGCAGTATTTT. It is translated as CASTDRPDTQYF.